The TCR beta chain under discussion was sequenced for a study of cytotoxic CD8 clonotypes in ibrutinib-treated CLL. As for the study in general: IGHV unmutated 17; relapsed/refractory about a dozen; treatment-naive about 14. Overall, 24 responses were partial and 2 complete; following median about 69 months, about 15 patients stayed remitted and roughly twelve progressed. Median treatment time before response sampling was 12 months, range 6 to 36. Regarding the study as a whole: Clonality went up at ibrutinib response and then declined back toward baseline at progression.

Deletions cut 7 bases from V and 1 base from J, with 23 bases between. From germline, CDR1 is GTSNPN and CDR2 SVGIG (reference sequence). The CDR3 consists of 18 residues. Sequenced by immunoSEQ multiplex PCR; TCRdb stores in-frame clones only, minus some. This sample carries some 61,000 clones, 68% of them seen once, and the ten largest clones take about 5.7%. Regarding this clone: What it binds is unknown.

The origin of this receptor is a human donor with chronic lymphocytic leukemia. The rearrangement uses TRBV30 and TRBJ2-6; D remains ambiguous. Sequences were derived from PBMCs, sampled after 12 months of ibrutinib treatment. CDR3 region: CASRGKVGSASGANVLTF. CDR3 DNA: TGTGCCTCCCGTGGAAAAGTAGGGTCCGCGTCTGGGGCCAACGTCCTGACTTTC.